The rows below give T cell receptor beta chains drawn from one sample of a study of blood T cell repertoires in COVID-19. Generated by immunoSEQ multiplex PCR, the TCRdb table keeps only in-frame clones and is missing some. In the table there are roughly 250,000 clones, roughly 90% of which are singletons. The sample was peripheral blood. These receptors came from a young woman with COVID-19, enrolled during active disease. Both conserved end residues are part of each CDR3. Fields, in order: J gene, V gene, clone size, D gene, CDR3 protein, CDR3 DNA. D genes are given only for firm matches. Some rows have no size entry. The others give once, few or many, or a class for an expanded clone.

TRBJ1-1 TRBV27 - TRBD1 CASSSRGLGNTEAFF TGTGCCAGCAGTTCGAGGGGGCTGGGGAACACTGAAGCTTTCTTT
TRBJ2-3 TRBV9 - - CASSVVWGESTDTQYF TGTGCCAGCAGCGTAGTGTGGGGGGAGAGCACAGATACGCAGTATTTT
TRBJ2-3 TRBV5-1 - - CASSLDRSTDTQYF TGCGCCAGCAGCTTGGACAGATCGACAGATACGCAGTATTTT
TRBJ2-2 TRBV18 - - CASSPVLAPNTGELFF TGTGCCAGCTCGCCTGTACTAGCTCCGAACACCGGGGAGCTGTTTTTT
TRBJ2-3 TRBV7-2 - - CASSRWSTDTQYF TGTGCCAGCAGCCGGTGGAGCACAGATACGCAGTATTTT
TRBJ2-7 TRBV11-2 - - CASSLAVAVYEQYF TGTGCCAGCAGCTTAGCTGTCGCAGTCTACGAGCAGTACTTC
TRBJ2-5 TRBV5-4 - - CAFTGGHKETQYF TGTGCCTTCACGGGGGGCCATAAAGAGACCCAGTACTTC
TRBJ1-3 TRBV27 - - CASSLKGAGNTIYF TGTGCCAGCAGTTTAAAAGGGGCTGGAAACACCATATATTTT
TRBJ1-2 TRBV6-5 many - CASSMGHRYGYTF TGTGCCAGCAGTATGGGACATCGCTATGGCTACACCTTC
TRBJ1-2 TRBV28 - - CASSPRAGLYGYTF TGTGCCAGCAGCCCACGCGCAGGTCTCTATGGCTACACCTTC
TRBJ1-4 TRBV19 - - CASNAQGLGEKLFF TGTGCCAGTAACGCCCAGGGTTTGGGTGAAAAACTGTTTTTT
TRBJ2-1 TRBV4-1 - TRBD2 CASSQQAGGSSDEQFF TGCGCCAGCAGCCAACAAGCGGGGGGTAGTTCCGATGAGCAGTTCTTC
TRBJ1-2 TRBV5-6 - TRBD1 CASSLLGTGPSNYGYTF TGTGCCAGCAGCCTCCTCGGGACAGGACCCTCTAACTATGGCTACACCTTC
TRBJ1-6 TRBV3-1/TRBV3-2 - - CASSQGVNNSPLHF TGTGCCAGCAGCCAAGGAGTAAATAATTCACCCCTCCACTTT
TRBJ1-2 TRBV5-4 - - CASSLNSRHGYTF TGTGCCAGCAGCTTGAACAGCCGCCATGGCTACACCTTC
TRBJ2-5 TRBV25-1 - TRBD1 CASSDPRRGQGVGTQYF TGTGCCAGCAGTGACCCCCGAAGAGGACAGGGGGTCGGGACCCAGTACTTC
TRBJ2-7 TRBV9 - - CASSPRQVNYEQYF TGTGCCAGCAGCCCTCGACAGGTAAACTACGAGCAGTACTTC
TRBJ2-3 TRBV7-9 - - CASSLGEQAQYF TGTGCCAGCAGCTTAGGGGAGCAGGCCCAGTATTTT
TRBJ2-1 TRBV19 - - CASSPSRSYNEQFF TGTGCCAGTAGCCCTAGCCGATCCTACAATGAGCAGTTCTTC
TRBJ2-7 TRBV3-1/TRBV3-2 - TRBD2 CASSQETGGQYF TGTGCCAGCAGCCAAGAGACGGGGGGGCAGTACTTC
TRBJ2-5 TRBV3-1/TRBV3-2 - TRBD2 CASSQPSGEQETQYF TGTGCCAGCAGCCAACCTAGCGGGGAACAAGAGACCCAGTACTTC
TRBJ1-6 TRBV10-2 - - CASSDVGSSYNSPLHF TGCGCCAGCAGTGATGTCGGGAGCTCCTATAATTCACCCCTCCACTTT
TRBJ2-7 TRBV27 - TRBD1 CASSLGGPSNSYEQYF TGTGCCAGCAGCCTAGGGGGCCCGTCGAATTCCTACGAGCAGTACTTC
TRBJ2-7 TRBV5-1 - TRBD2 CASSLGATSATYEQYF TGCGCCAGCAGCTTGGGAGCCACTAGCGCCACCTACGAGCAGTACTTC
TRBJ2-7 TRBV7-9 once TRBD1 CASSLGGQGGFGYEQYF TGTGCCAGCAGCTTAGGGGGACAGGGAGGATTCGGGTACGAGCAGTACTTC
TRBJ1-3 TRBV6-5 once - CASRDLSSGNTIYF TGTGCCAGCAGGGACTTGAGCTCTGGAAACACCATATATTTT
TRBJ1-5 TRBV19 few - CASSQYNRPTGEPQHF TGTGCCAGTAGCCAATACAACCGCCCGACGGGGGAGCCCCAGCATTTT
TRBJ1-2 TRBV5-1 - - CASSLNQGGYGYTF TGCGCCAGCAGCTTGAACCAAGGGGGCTATGGCTACACCTTC
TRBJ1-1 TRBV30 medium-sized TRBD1 CAWSTGTGVGEAFF TGTGCCTGGAGTACCGGGACAGGGGTGGGTGAAGCTTTCTTT
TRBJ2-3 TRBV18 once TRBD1 CASSPDRYSTDTQYF TGTGCCAGCTCACCGGACAGGTACAGCACAGATACGCAGTATTTT
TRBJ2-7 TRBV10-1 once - CASRDSGGSYEQYF TGCGCCAGCAGGGACAGCGGCGGATCCTACGAGCAGTACTTC
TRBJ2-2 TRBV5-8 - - CASSLGHLNTGELFF TGTGCCAGCAGCTTGGGGCACCTTAACACCGGGGAGCTGTTTTTT
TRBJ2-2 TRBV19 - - CASGGQPGELFF TGTGCCAGTGGCGGACAGCCCGGGGAGCTGTTTTTT
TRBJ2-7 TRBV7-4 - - CASSLYQGGRCEQYF TGTGCCAGCAGCTTATATCAGGGTGGTAGATGCGAGCAGTACTTC
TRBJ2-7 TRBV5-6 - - CASSLRGTREQYF TGTGCCAGCAGCTTGAGGGGGACACGCGAGCAGTACTTC
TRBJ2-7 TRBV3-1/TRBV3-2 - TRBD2 CASSLSGGTYEQYF TGTGCCAGCAGCCTTAGCGGGGGAACCTACGAGCAGTACTTC
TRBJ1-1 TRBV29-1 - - CSVEREYTEAFF TGCAGCGTTGAACGGGAGTACACTGAAGCTTTCTTT
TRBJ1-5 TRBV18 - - CASSPIRGDQPQHF TGTGCCAGCTCACCGATACGCGGCGATCAGCCCCAGCATTTT
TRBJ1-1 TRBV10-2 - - CASRGGNTEAFF TGCGCCAGCAGAGGGGGGAACACTGAAGCTTTCTTT
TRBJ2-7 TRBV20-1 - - CSASDSYEQYF TGCAGTGCGAGCGACAGCTACGAGCAGTACTTC
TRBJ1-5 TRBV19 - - CASSFTRTKYSNQPQHF TGTGCCAGTAGTTTTACTCGGACAAAGTATAGCAATCAGCCCCAGCATTTT
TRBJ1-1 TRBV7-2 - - CASSLMPGGLAEAFF TGTGCCAGCAGCTTAATGCCGGGGGGACTTGCTGAAGCTTTCTTT
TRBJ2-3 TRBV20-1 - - CSANVGGQYF TGCAGTGCTAATGTGGGGGGGCAGTATTTT
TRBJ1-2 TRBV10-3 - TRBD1 CAISGTGASGYTF TGTGCCATCAGTGGGACAGGGGCTAGCGGCTACACCTTC
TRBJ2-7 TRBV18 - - CASSRIEGGDEQYF TGTGCCAGCTCACGCATCGAAGGAGGGGACGAGCAGTACTTC
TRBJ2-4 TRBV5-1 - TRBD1 CASSSVQGGIQYF TGCGCCAGCAGCTCAGTACAGGGGGGCATTCAGTACTTC
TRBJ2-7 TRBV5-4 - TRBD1 CASSSRWTGEQYF TGTGCCAGCAGCTCCCGGTGGACAGGGGAGCAGTACTTC
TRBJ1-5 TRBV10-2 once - CASSVQGNQPQHF TGCGCCAGCAGTGTTCAGGGCAATCAGCCCCAGCATTTT
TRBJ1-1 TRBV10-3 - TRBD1 CAISESDRGNTEAFF TGTGCCATCAGTGAGTCGGACAGGGGGAACACTGAAGCTTTCTTT
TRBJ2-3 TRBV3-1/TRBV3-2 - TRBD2 CASSQEVKLAGGPINTDTQYF TGTGCCAGCAGCCAAGAGGTGAAACTAGCGGGGGGGCCGATCAACACAGATACGCAGTATTTT
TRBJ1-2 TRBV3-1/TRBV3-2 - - CASSQDPKYGYTF TGTGCCAGCAGCCAAGACCCTAAATATGGCTACACCTTC
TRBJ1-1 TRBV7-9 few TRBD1 CASSLGLTRDRGQVAFF TGTGCCAGCAGCTTAGGGCTCACCCGGGACAGGGGGCAAGTAGCTTTCTTT